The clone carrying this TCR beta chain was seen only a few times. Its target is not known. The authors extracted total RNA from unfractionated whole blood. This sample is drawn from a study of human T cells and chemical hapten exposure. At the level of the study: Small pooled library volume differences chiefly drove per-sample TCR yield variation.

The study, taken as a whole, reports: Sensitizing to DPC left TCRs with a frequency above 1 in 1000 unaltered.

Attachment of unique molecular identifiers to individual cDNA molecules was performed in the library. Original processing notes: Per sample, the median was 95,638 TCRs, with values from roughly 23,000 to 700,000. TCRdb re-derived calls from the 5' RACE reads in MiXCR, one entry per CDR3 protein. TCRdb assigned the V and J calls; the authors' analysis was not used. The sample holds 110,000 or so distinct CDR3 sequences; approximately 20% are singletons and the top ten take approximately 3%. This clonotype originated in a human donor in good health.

CDR3 sequence reads: CASSLSGGIMRPYTDTQYF. In DNA, the CDR3 is TGTGCCAGCAGTTTATCGGGGGGGATAATGCGCCCTTACACAGATACGCAGTATTTT. V gene TRBV28 combines with J gene TRBJ2-3, with TRBD2 matching over 8 bases. Per the germline V gene, CDR1 is MDHEN and CDR2 is SYDVKM. Germline trimming cut 1 base from V and 2 bases from J; bases unmatched to any gene: 14. The CDR3 consists of 19 residues.